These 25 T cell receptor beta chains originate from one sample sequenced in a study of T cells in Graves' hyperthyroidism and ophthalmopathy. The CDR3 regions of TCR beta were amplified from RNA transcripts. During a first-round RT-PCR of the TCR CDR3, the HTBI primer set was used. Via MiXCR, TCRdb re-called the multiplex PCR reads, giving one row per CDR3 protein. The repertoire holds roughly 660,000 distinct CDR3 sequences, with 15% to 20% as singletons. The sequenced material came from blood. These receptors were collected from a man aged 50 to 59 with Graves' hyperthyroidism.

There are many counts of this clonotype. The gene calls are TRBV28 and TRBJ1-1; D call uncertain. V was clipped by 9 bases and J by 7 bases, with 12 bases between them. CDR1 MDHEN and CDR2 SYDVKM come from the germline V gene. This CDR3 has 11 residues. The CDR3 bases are TGTGCCAGTACCGACGGACTTGAAGCTTTCTTT. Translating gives CASTDGLEAFF.

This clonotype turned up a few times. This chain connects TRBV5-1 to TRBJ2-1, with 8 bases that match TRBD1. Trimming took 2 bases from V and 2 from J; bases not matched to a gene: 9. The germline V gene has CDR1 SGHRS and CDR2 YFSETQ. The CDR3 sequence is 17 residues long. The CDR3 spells CASSFRATGATYNEQFF. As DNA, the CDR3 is TGCGCCAGCAGCTTTCGGGCGACAGGGGCCACCTACAATGAGCAGTTCTTC.

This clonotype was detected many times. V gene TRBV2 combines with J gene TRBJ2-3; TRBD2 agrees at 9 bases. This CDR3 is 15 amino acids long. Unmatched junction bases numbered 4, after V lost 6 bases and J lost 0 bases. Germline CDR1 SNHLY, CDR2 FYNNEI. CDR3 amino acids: CASRDTSGSTDTQYF. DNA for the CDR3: TGTGCCAGCAGAGATACTAGCGGGAGCACAGATACGCAGTATTTT.

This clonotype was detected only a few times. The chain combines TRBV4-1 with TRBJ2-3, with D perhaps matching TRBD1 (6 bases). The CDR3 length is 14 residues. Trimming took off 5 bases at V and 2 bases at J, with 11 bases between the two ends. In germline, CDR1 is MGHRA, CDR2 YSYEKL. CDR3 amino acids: CASSSDRFTDTQYF. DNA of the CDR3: TGCGCCAGCAGCTCCGACAGGTTCACAGATACGCAGTATTTT.

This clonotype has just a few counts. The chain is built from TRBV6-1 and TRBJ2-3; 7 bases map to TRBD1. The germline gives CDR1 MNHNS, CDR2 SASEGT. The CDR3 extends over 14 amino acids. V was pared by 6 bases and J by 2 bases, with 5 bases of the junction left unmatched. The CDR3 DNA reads TGTGCCAGCAGGATGGACAGGAACACAGATACGCAGTATTTT. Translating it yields CASRMDRNTDTQYF.

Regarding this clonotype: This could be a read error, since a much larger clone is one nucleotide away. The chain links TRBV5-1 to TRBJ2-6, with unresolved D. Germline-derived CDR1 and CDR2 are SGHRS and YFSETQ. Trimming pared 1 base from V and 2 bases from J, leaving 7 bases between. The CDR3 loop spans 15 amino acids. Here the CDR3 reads CASSLTATGANVLTF. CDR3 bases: TGCGCCAGCAGCTTGACAGCTACTGGGGCCAACGTCCTGACTTTC.

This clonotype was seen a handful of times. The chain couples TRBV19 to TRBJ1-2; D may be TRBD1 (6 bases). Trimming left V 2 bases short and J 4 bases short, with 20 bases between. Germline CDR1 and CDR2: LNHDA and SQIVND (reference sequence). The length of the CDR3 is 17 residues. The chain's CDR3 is CASSIMGYQGIRYGYTF. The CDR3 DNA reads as TGTGCCAGTAGTATAATGGGTTATCAGGGGATTCGCTATGGCTACACCTTC.

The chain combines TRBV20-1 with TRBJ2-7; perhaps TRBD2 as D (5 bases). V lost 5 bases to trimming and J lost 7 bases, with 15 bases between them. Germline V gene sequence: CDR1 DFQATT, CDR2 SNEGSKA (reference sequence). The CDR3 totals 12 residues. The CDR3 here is CSADRGFGEQYF. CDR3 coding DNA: TGCAGTGCTGACCGGGGTTTCGGGGAGCAGTACTTC.

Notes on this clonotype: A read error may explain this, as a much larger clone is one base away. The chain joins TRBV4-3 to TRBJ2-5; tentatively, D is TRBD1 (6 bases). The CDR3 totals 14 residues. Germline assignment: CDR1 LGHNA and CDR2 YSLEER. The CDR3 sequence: CASNQAGQGETQYF. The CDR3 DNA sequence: TGCGCCAGCAACCAAGCAGGGCAGGGGGAGACCCAGTACTTC.

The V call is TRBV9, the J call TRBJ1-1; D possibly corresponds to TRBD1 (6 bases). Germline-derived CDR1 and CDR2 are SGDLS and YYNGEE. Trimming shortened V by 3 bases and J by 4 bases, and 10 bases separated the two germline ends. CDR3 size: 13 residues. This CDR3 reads CASSGTGTTEAFF. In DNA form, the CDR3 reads TGTGCCAGCAGCGGAACAGGGACCACTGAAGCTTTCTTT.

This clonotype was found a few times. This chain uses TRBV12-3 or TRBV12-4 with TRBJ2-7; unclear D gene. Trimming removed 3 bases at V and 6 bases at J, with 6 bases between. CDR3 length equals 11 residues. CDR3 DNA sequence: TGTGCCAGCAGTTTGATGGGCGAGCAGTACTTC. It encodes CASSLMGEQYF.

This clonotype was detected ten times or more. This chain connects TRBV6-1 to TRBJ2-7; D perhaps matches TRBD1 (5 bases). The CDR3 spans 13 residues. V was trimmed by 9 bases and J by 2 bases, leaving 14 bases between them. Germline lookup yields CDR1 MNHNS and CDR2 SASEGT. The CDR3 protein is CASRLTATYEQYF. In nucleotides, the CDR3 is TGTGCCAGTAGACTGACAGCAACCTACGAGCAGTACTTC.

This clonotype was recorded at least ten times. As DNA, the CDR3 is TGTGCCAGCGGAATTTCAGGGTACGAGCAGTACTTC. Translating it yields CASGISGYEQYF. The J gene is TRBJ2-7, the V gene TRBV28, with D possibly matching TRBD1 (5 bases). CDR3 size: 12 residues. Per germline, CDR1 MDHEN and CDR2 SYDVKM. Trimming shortened V by 8 bases and J by 4 bases, and 12 bases separated the two germline ends. Drawing the rest from reference TRBV28 and TRBJ2-7, the complete variable domain is DVKVTQSSRYLVKRTGEKVFLECVQDMDHENMFWYRQDPGLGLRLIYFSYDVKMKEKGDIPEGYSVSREKKERFSLILESASTNQTSMYLCASGISGYEQYFGPGTRLTVT.

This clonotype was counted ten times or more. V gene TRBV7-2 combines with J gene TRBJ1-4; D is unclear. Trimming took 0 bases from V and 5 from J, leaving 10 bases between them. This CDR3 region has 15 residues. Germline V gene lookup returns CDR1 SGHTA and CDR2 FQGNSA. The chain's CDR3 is CASSLAGLLNEKLFF. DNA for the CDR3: TGTGCCAGCAGCTTAGCCGGACTGTTAAATGAAAAACTGTTTTTT. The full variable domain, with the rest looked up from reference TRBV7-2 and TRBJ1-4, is GAGVSQSPSNKVTEKGKDVELRCDPISGHTALYWYRQSLGQGLEFLIYFQGNSAPDKSGLPSDRFSAERTGGSVSTLTIQRTQQEDSAVYLCASSLAGLLNEKLFFGSGTQLSVL.

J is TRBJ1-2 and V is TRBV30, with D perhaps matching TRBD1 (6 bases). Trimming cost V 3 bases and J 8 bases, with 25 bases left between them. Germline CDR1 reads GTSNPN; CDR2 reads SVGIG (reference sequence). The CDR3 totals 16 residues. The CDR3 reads CAWRGEGQSPLGGYTF. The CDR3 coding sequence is TGTGCCTGGAGGGGGGAGGGACAATCACCCCTCGGCGGCTACACCTTC.

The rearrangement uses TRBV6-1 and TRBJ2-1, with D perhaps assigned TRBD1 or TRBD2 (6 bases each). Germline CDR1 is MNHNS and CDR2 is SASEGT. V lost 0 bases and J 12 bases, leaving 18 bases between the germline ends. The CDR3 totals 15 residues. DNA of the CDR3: TGTGCCAGCAGTGAAGCCCCGGGACTCCTAGGGGGGCAGTTCTTC. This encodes CASSEAPGLLGGQFF.

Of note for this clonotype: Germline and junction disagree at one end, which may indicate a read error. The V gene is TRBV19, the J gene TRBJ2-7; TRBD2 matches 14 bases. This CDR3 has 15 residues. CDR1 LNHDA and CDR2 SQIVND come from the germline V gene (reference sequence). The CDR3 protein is CASSGTSGSWYEQYF. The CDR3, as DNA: TGTGCCAGTAGTGGGACTAGCGGGAGTTGGTACGAGCAGTATTTC.

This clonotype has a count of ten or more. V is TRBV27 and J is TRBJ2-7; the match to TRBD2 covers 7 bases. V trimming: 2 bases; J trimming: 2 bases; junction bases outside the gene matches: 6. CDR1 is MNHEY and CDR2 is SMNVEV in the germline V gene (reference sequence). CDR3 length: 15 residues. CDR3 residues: CASSLIAGRPYEQYF. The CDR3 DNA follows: TGTGCCAGCAGTTTAATAGCGGGTCGACCCTACGAGCAGTACTTC.

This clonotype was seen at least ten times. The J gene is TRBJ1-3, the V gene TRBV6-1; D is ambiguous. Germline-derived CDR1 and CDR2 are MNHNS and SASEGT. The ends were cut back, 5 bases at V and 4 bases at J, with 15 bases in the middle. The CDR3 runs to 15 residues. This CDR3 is CASSSAGFGGNTIYF. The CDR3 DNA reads TGTGCCAGCAGTTCGGCTGGGTTTGGGGGAAACACCATATATTTT.

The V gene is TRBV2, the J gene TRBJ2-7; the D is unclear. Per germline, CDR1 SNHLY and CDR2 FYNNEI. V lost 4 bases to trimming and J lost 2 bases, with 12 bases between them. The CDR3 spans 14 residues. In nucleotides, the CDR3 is TGTGCCAGCAGTGGGGCCCAGGTCCCCTACGAGCAGTACTTC. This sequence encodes CASSGAQVPYEQYF.

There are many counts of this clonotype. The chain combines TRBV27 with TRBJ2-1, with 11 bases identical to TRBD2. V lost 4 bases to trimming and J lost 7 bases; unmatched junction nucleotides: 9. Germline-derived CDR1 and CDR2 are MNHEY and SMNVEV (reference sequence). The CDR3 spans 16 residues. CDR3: CASSSVLAGAENEQFF. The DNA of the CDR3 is TGTGCCAGCAGTTCAGTACTAGCGGGAGCGGAAAATGAGCAGTTCTTC.

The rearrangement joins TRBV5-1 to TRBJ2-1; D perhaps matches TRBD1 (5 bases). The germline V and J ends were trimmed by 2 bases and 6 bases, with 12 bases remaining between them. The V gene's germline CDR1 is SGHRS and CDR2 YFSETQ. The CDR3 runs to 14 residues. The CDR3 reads CASSFQGAGNEQFF. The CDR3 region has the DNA TGCGCCAGCAGCTTCCAAGGGGCAGGCAATGAGCAGTTCTTC.

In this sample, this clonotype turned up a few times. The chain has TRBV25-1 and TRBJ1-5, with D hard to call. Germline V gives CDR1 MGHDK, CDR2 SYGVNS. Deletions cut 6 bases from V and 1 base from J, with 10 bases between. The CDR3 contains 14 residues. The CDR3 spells CASRDIVSNQPQHF. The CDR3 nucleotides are TGTGCCAGCAGAGACATAGTAAGCAATCAGCCCCAGCATTTT.

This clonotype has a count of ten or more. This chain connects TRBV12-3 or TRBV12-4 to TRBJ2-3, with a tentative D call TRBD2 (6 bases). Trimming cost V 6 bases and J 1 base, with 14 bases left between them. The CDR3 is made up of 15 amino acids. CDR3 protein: CASSLREYGTDTQYF. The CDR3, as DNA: TGTGCCAGCAGCCTACGGGAGTACGGCACAGATACGCAGTATTTT.

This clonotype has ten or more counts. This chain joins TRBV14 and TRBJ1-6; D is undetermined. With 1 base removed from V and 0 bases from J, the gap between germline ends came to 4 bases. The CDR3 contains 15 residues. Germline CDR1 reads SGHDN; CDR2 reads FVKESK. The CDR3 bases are TGTGCCAGCAGCCAAGTAGGCTCCTATAATTCACCCCTCCACTTT. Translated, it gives CASSQVGSYNSPLHF.